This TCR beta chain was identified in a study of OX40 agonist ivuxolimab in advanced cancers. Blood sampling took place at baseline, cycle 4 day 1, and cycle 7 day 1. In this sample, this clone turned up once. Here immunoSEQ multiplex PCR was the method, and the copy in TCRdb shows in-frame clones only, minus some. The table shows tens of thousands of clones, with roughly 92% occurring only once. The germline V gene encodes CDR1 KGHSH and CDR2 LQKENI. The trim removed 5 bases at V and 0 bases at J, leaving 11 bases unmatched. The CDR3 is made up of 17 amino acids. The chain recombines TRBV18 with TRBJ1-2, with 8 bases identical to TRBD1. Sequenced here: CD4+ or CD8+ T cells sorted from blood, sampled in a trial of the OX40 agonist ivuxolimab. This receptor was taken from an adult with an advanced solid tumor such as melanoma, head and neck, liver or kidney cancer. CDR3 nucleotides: TGTGCCAGCTCATCGGCCGGGACAGGATATGCTAACTATGGCTACACCTTC. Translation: CASSSAGTGYANYGYTF. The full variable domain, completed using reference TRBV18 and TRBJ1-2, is NAGVMQNPRHLVRRRGQEARLRCSPMKGHSHVYWYRQLPEEGLKFMVYLQKENIIDESGMPKERFSAEFPKEGPSILRIQQVVRGDSAAYFCASSSAGTGYANYGYTFGSGTRLTVV.